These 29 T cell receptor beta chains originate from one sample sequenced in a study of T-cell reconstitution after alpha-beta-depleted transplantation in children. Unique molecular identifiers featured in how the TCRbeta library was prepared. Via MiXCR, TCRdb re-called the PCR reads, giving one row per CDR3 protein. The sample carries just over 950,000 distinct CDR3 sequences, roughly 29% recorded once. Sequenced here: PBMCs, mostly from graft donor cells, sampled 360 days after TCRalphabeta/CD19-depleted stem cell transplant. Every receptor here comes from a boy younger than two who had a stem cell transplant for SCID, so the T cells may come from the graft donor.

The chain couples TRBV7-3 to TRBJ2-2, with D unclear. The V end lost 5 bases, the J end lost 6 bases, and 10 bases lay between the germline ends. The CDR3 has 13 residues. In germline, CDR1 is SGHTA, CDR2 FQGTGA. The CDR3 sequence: CASSPSNPGELFF. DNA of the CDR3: TGTGCCAGCAGCCCATCAAACCCCGGGGAGCTGTTTTTT.

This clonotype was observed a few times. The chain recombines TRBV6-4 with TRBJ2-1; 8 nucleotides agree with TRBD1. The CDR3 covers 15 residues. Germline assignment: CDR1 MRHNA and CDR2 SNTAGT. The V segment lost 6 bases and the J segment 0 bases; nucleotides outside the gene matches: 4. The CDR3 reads CASRPQGASYNEQFF. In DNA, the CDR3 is TGTGCCAGCAGGCCCCAGGGGGCCTCCTACAATGAGCAGTTCTTC.

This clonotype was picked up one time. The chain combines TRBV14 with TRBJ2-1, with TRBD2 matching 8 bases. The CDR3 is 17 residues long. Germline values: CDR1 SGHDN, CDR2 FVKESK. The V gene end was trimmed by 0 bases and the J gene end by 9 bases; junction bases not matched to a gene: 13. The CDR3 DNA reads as TGTGCCAGCAGCCAAGATGTTCGGGGGGGCGACGGGATTGAGCAGTTCTTC. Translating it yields CASSQDVRGGDGIEQFF.

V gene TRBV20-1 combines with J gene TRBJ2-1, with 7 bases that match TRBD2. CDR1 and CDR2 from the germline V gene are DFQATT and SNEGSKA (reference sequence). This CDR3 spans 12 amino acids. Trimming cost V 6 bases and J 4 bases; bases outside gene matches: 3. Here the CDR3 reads CSAWGGYNEQFF. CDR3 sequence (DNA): TGCAGTGCGTGGGGGGGGTACAATGAGCAGTTCTTC.

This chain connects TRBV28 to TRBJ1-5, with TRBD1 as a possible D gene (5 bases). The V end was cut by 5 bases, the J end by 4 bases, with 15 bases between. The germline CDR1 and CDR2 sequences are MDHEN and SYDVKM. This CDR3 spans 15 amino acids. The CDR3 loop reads CASSLGTERNQPQHF. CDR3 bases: TGTGCCAGCAGTCTTGGGACGGAAAGAAATCAGCCCCAGCATTTT.

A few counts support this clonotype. The CDR3, as DNA: TGTGCCAGCAGCTTTAGGTTAGGGAGGACCGTTTGGCCCCAGCATTTT. Translated: CASSFRLGRTVWPQHF. The chain recombines TRBV5-6 with TRBJ1-5, with D uncertain. CDR1 and CDR2 (germline): SGHDT, YYEEEE. This CDR3 has 16 amino acids. With 2 bases removed from V and 9 bases from J, the gap between germline ends came to 21 bases.

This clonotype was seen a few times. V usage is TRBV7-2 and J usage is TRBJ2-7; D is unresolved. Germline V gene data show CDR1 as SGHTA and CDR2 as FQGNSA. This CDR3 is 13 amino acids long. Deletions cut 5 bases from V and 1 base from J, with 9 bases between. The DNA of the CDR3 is TGTGCCAGCAGCCCCCACCAATCCTACGAGCAGTACTTC. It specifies CASSPHQSYEQYF.

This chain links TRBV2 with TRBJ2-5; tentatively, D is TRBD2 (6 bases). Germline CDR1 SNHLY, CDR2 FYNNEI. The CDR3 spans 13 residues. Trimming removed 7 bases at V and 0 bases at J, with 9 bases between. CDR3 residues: CASNRDYQETQYF. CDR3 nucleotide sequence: TGTGCCAGCAACCGGGACTACCAAGAGACCCAGTACTTC.

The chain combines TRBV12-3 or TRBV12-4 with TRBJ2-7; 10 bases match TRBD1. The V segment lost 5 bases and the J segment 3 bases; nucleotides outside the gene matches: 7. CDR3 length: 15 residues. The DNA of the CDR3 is TGTGCCAGCAGTCCCGGACAGGGGGTTTTCTACGAGCAGTACTTC. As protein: CASSPGQGVFYEQYF.

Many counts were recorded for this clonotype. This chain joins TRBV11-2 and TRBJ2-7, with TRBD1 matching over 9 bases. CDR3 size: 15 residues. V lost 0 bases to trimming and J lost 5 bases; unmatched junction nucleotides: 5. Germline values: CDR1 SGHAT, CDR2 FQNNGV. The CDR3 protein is CASSLDGTGFDEQYF. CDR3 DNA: TGTGCCAGCAGCTTAGACGGGACAGGGTTCGACGAGCAGTACTTC.

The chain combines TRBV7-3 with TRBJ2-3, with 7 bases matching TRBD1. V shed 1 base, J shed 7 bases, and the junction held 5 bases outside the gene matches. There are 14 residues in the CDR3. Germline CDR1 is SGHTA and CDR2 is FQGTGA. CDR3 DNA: TGTGCCAGCAGCTTAAGCCGGGACAGTCATACGCAGTATTTT. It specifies CASSLSRDSHTQYF.

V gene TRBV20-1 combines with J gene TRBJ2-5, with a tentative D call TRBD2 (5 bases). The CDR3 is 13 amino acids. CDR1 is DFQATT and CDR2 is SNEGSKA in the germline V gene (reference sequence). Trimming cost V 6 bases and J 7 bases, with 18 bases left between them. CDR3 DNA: TGCAGTGCAGAGTCGGGGTTCGTGGGGACCCAGTACTTC. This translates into CSAESGFVGTQYF.

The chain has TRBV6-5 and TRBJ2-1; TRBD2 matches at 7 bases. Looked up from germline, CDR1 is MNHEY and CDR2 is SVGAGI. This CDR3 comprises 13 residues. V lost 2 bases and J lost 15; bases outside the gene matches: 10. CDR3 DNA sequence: TGTGCCAGCAGTTACCTAGGGACTATTTACCTGTTCTTC. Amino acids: CASSYLGTIYLFF.

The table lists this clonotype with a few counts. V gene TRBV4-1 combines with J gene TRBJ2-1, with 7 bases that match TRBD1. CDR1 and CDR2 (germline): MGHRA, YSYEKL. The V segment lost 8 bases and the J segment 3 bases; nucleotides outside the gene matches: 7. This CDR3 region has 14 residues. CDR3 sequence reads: CASGRGLFYNEQFF. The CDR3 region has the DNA TGCGCCAGCGGAAGGGGGCTCTTCTACAATGAGCAGTTCTTC.

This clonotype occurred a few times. The CDR3 sequence is CASSGGTTSQETQYF. The CDR3 nucleotides read TGTGCCAGCAGCGGCGGGACAACGAGTCAAGAGACCCAGTACTTC. V usage is TRBV5-6 and J usage is TRBJ2-5; D may be TRBD1 or TRBD2 (6 bases each). There are 15 residues in the CDR3. CDR1 SGHDT and CDR2 YYEEEE come from the germline V gene. Trimming took 4 bases from V and 2 from J, leaving 15 bases between them.

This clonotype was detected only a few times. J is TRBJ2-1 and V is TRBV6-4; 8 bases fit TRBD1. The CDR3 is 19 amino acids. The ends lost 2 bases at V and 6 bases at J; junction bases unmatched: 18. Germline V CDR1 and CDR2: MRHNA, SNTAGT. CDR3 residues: CASSDPLRPGGYRANEQFF. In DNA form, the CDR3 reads TGTGCCAGCAGTGACCCCCTTAGGCCAGGGGGCTATAGGGCCAATGAGCAGTTCTTC.

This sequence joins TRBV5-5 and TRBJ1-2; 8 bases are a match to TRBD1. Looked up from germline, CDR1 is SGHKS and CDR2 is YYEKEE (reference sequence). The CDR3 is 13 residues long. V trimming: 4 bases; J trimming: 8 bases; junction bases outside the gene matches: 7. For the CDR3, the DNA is TGTGCCAGCAGCGTAAGGACAGGGTTGGGCTACACCTTC. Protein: CASSVRTGLGYTF.

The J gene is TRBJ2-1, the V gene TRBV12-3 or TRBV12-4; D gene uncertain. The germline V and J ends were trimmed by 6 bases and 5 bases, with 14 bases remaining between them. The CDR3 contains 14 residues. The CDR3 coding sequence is TGTGCCAGCAGCGACGTGTGGCCCGACAATGAGCAGTTCTTC. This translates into CASSDVWPDNEQFF.

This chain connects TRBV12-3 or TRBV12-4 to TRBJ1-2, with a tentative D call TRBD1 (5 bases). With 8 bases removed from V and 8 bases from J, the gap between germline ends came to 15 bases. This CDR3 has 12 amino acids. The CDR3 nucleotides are TGTGCCAGCGGGCAGGGTGGTAACGGCTACACCTTC. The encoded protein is CASGQGGNGYTF.

CDR3 sequence: CASSWSGLSSSYEQYF. CDR3 bases: TGCGCCAGCAGTTGGTCGGGACTTTCGAGCTCCTACGAGCAGTACTTC. The chain joins TRBV4-1 to TRBJ2-7; a possible D gene is TRBD2 (6 bases). Trimming took 6 bases from V and 0 from J, leaving 18 bases between them. Germline V lookup: CDR1 MGHRA, CDR2 YSYEKL. The CDR3 runs to 16 residues.

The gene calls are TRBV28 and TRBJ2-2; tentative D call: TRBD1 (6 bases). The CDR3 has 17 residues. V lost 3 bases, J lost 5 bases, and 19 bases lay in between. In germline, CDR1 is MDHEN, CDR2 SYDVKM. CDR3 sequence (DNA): TGTGCCAGCAGTTTCTCTTACAGGGTAGAGTCGACCGGGGAGCTGTTTTTT. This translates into CASSFSYRVESTGELFF. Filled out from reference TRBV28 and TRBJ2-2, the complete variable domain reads DVKVTQSSRYLVKRTGEKVFLECVQDMDHENMFWYRQDPGLGLRLIYFSYDVKMKEKGDIPEGYSVSREKKERFSLILESASTNQTSMYLCASSFSYRVESTGELFFGEGSRLTVL.

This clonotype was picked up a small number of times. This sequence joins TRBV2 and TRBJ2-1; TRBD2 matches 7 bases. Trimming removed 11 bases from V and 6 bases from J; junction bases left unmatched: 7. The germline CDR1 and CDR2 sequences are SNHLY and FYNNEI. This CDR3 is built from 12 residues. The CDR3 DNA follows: TGTGCCGGACGGGGGGTGAGCAATGAGCAGTTCTTC. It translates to CAGRGVSNEQFF.

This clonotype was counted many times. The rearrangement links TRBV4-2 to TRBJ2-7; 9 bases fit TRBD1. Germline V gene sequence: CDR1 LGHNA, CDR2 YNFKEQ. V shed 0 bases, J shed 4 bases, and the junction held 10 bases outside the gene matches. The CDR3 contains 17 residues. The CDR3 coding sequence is TGTGCCAGCAGCCAAGAATTTGAAACAGGGGGCGAATACGAGCAGTACTTC. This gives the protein CASSQEFETGGEYEQYF.

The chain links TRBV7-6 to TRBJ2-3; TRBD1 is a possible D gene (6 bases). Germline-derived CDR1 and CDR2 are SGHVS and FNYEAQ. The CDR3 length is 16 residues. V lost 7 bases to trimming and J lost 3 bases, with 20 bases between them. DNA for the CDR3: TGTGCCAGCATCCCTCAGCAGGGGCGATTGACAGATACGCAGTATTTT. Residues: CASIPQQGRLTDTQYF.

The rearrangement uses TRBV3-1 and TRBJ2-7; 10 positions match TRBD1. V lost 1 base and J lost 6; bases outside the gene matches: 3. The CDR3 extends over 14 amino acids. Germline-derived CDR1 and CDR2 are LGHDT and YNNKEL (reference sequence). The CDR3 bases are TGTGCCAGCAGCCAAGGCGGGACAGGGGTCGAGCAGTACTTC. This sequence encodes CASSQGGTGVEQYF.

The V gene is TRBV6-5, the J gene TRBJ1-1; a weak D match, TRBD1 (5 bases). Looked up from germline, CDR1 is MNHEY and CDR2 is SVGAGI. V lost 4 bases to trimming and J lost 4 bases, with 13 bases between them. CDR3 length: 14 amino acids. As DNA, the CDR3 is TGTGCCAGCAGTTCCCACGGGGGAGGCACTGAAGCTTTCTTT. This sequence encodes CASSSHGGGTEAFF.

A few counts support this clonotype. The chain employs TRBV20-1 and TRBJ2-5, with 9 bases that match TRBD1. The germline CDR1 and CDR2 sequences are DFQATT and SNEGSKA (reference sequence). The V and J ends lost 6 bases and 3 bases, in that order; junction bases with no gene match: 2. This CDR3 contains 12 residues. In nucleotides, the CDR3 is TGCAGTGCCAGACAGGGGGAAGAGACCCAGTACTTC. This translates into CSARQGEETQYF.

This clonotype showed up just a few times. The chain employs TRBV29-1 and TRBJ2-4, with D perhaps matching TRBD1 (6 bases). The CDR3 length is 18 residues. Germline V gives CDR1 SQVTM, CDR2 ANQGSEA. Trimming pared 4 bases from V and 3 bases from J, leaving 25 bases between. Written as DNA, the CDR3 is TGCAGCGTTGCGTACCAGGGGCTACCCCTTACCTTCAAAAACATTCAGTACTTC. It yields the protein CSVAYQGLPLTFKNIQYF.

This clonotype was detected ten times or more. The CDR3 DNA sequence: TGTGCCAGCAGTTTATTTCAGGGACAGGGCGGCGGGGAGCTGTTTTTT. Its protein is CASSLFQGQGGGELFF. V usage is TRBV12-3 or TRBV12-4 and J usage is TRBJ2-2; 9 bases are shared with TRBD1. With V trimmed by 2 bases and J by 7 bases, 8 bases remained unmatched. CDR3 length: 16 residues.